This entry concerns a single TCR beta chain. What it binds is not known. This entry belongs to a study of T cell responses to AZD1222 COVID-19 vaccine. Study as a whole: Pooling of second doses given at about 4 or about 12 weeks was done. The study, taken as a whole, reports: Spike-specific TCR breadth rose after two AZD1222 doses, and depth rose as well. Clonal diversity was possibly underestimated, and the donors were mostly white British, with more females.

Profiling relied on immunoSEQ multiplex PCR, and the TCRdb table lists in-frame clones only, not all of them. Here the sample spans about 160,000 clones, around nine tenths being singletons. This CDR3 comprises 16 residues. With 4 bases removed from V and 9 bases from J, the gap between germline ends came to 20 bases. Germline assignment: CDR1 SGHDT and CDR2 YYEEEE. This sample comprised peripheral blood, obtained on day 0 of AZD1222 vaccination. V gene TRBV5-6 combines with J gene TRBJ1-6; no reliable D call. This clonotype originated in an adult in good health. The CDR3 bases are TGTGCCAGCAGCGTACAAAAGGCGAACCGGGGTTCACCCCTCCACTTT. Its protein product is CASSVQKANRGSPLHF.